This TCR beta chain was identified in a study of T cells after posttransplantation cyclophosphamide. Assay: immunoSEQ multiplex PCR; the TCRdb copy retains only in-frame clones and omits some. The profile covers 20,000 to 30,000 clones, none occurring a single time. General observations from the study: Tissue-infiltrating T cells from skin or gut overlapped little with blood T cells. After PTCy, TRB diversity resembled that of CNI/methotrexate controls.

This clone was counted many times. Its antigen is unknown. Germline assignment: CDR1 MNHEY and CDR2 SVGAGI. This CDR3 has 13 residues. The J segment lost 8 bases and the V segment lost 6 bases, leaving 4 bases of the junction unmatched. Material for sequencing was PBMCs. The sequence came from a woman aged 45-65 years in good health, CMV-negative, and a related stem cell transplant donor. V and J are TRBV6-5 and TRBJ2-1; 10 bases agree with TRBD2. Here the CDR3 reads CASRTGTSDEQFF. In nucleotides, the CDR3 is TGTGCCAGCAGAACCGGGACTAGCGATGAGCAGTTCTTC.